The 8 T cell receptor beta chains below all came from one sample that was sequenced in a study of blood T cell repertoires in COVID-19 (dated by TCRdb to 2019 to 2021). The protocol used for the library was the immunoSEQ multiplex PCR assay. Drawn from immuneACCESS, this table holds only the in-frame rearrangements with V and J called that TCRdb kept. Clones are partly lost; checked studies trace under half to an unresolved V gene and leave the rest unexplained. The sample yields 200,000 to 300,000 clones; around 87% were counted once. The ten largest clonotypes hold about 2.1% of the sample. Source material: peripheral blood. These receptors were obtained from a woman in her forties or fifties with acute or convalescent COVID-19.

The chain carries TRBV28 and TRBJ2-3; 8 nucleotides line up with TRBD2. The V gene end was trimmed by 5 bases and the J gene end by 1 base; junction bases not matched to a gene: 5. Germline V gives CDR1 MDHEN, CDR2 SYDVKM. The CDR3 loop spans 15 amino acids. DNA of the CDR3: TGTGCCAGCAGTCCCAGCGGGGGTGGCACAGATACGCAGTATTTT. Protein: CASSPSGGGTDTQYF.

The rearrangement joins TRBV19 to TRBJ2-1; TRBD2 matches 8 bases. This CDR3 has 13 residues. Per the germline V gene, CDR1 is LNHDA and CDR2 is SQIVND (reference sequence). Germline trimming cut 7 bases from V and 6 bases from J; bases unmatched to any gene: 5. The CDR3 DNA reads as TGTGCCAGTAAGGAGCGGGAGTCCAATGAGCAGTTCTTC. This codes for CASKERESNEQFF. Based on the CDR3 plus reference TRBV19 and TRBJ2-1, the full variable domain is DGGITQSPKYLFRKEGQNVTLSCEQNLNHDAMYWYRQDPGQGLRLIYYSQIVNDFQKGDIAEGYSVSREKKESFPLTVTSAQKNPTAFYLCASKERESNEQFFGPGTRLTVL.

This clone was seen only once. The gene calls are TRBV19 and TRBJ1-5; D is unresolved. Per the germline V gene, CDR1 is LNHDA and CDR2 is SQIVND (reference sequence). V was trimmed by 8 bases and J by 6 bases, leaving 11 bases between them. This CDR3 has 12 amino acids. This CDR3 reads CASAPYGQPQHF. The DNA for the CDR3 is TGTGCCAGTGCCCCGTACGGTCAGCCCCAGCATTTT.

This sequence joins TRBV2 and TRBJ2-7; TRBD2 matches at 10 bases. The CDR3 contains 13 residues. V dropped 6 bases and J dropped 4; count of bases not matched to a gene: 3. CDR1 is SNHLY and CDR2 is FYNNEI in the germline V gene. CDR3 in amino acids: CASRGLARYEQYF. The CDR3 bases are TGTGCCAGCAGGGGACTAGCGCGGTACGAGCAGTACTTC.

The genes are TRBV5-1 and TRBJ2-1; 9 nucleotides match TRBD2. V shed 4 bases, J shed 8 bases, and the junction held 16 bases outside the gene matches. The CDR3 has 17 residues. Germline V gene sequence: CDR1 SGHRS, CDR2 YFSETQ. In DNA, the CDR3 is TGCGCCAGCAGCCCACAAGCGGGGGGTGCCCCGGGAGATGAGCAGTTCTTC. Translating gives CASSPQAGGAPGDEQFF. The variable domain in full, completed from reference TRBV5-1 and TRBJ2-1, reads KAGVTQTPRYLIKTRGQQVTLSCSPISGHRSVSWYQQTPGQGLQFLFEYFSETQRNKGNFPGRFSGRQFSNSRSEMNVSTLELGDSALYLCASSPQAGGAPGDEQFFGPGTRLTVL.

The CDR3 here is CASSVSPGNGNTIYF. The CDR3 DNA sequence: TGTGCCAGCAGCGTAAGCCCGGGGAACGGAAACACCATATATTTT. The chain recombines TRBV9 with TRBJ1-3; no firm D call. This CDR3 is 15 amino acids long. Trimming stripped 1 base from V and 4 bases from J, with 12 bases between. The V gene's germline CDR1 is SGDLS and CDR2 YYNGEE.

The CDR3 region is CATSKEQGTEAFF. CDR3 nucleotide sequence: TGTGCCACCAGCAAAGAACAGGGTACTGAAGCTTTCTTT. This chain connects TRBV15 to TRBJ1-1; D may be TRBD1 (6 bases). V lost 4 bases and J 5 bases, leaving 11 bases between the germline ends. CDR1 LNHNV and CDR2 YYDKDF come from the germline V gene (reference sequence). CDR3 length: 13 residues.

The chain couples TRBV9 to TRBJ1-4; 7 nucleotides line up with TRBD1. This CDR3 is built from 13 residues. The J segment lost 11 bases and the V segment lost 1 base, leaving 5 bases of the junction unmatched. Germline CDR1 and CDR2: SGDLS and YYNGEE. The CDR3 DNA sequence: TGTGCCAGCAGCGTACCCGGGACAGATAAACTGTTTTTT. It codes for CASSVPGTDKLFF.